This T cell receptor (beta chain) was retrieved from a study of blood T cell repertoires in COVID-19. Using immunoSEQ multiplex PCR, the repertoire was profiled, and TCRdb retains in-frame clones only, with some absent. The sample lists roughly 400,000 clones; over 75% were seen once. This clone was recorded only once. This sample includes further DNA sequences coding for the same CDR3. Input material: PBMCs or T cells enriched from blood (not recorded which). This sequence originates from a man younger than 40 who had recovered from COVID-19.

The CDR3 DNA follows: TGTGCCAGCAGCCCACGGACAGGGACCTACGAGCAGTACTTC. Amino acids: CASSPRTGTYEQYF. The rearrangement joins TRBV7-9 to TRBJ2-7, with 8 bases fitting TRBD1. The CDR3 consists of 14 residues. The V gene end was trimmed by 5 bases and the J gene end by 2 bases; junction bases not matched to a gene: 5. Germline-derived CDR1 and CDR2 are SEHNR and FQNEAQ (reference sequence). The full variable domain, completed using reference TRBV7-9 and TRBJ2-7, is DTGVSQNPRHKITKRGQNVTFRCDPISEHNRLYWYRQTLGQGPEFLTYFQNEAQLEKSRLLSDRFSAERPKGSFSTLEIQRTEQGDSAMYLCASSPRTGTYEQYFGPGTRLTVT.